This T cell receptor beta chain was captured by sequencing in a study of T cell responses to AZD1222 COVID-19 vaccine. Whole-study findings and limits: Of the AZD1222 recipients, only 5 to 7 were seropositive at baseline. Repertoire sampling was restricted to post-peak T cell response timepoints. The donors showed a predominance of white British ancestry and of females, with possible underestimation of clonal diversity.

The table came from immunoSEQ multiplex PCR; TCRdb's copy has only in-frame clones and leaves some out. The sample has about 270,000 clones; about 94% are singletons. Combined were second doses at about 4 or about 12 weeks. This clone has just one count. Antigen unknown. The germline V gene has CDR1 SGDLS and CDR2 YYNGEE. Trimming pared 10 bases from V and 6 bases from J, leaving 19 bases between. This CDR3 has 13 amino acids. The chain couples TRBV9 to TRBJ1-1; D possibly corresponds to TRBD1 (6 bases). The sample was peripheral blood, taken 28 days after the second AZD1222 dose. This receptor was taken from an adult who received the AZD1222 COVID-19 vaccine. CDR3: CAPTRGQIAEAFF. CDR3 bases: TGTGCCCCCACCCGGGGGCAAATCGCTGAAGCTTTCTTT.